This is a list of T cell receptor beta chains from one sample in a study of T cells in Graves' hyperthyroidism and ophthalmopathy. TCRdb fed the multiplex PCR reads into MiXCR, producing one record per CDR3 protein. This table has a few hundred thousand distinct CDR3 sequences, 46% appearing once. The sample comprised peripheral blood or thyroid tissue (not recorded which). These receptors all come from an adult woman with Graves' disease, either hyperthyroidism or ophthalmopathy (not recorded which). Both conserved end residues are part of each CDR3. A D gene is named only where the DNA matches it firmly. Clone size is not always given. Where it is, it says once, few, many or a class for expanded clones.

D	V	size	J	CDR3	DNA
TRBD1	TRBV15	.	TRBJ1-4	CATGPQGHNEKLFF	TGTGCCACCGGACCACAGGGGCATAATGAAAAACTGTTTTTT
TRBD1	TRBV20-1	.	TRBJ2-1	CSALRQGSYNEQFF	TGCAGTGCTCTCCGACAGGGCTCCTACAATGAGCAGTTCTTC
.	TRBV10-2	.	TRBJ2-2	CASSADPNPGELFF	TGCGCCAGCAGTGCCGACCCGAATCCCGGGGAGCTGTTTTTT
.	TRBV29-1	.	TRBJ1-5	CSLAPGNQPQHF	TGCAGCTTGGCCCCGGGAAACCAGCCCCAGCATTTT
.	TRBV4-1	many	TRBJ2-7	CASSHPAGKVYEQYF	TGCGCCAGCAGCCATCCGGCCGGGAAAGTCTACGAGCAGTACTTC
TRBD1	TRBV20-1	.	TRBJ1-1	CSARDLGQGQEGSEAFF	TGCAGTGCTAGAGATTTGGGACAGGGCCAGGAGGGGTCTGAAGCTTTCTTT
TRBD2	TRBV20-1	once	TRBJ2-7	CSVTGRAGRYEQYF	TGCAGTGTCACAGGTCGAGCGGGAAGGTACGAGCAGTACTTC
.	TRBV20-1	many	TRBJ1-5	CSAKGQNNQPQHF	TGCAGTGCTAAAGGGCAGAACAATCAGCCCCAGCATTTT
TRBD1	TRBV30	few	TRBJ1-5	CAWSASTGDGQPQHF	TGTGCCTGGAGCGCATCTACAGGGGACGGTCAGCCCCAGCATTTT
TRBD1	TRBV29-1	few	TRBJ2-7	CSVAGTGAYEQYF	TGCAGCGTTGCCGGGACAGGGGCCTACGAGCAGTACTTC
.	TRBV2	few	TRBJ2-1	CASSELGGYNEQFF	TGTGCCAGCAGTGAACTAGGGGGGTACAATGAGCAGTTCTTC
.	TRBV30	many	TRBJ1-1	CAWTTASTEAFF	TGTGCCTGGACCACGGCTAGCACTGAAGCTTTCTTT
.	TRBV19	few	TRBJ1-5	CASSILPTGVGPQHF	TGTGCCAGTAGTATCCTACCGACGGGGGTAGGGCCCCAGCATTTT
TRBD2	TRBV6-5	many	TRBJ2-7	CASSYSGGRTNEQYF	TGTGCCAGCAGTTACTCCGGCGGGAGGACCAACGAGCAGTACTTC
.	TRBV30	few	TRBJ1-2	CAWSVAGRKMGYTF	TGTGCCTGGAGTGTAGCGGGACGGAAAATGGGCTACACCTTC
TRBD1	TRBV29-1	.	TRBJ2-7	CSVRGQDSYEQYF	TGCAGCGTTCGCGGACAGGACTCCTACGAGCAGTACTTC
TRBD2	TRBV9	.	TRBJ2-5	CASSVGGRAGETQYF	TGTGCCAGCAGCGTAGGCGGGAGGGCCGGAGAGACCCAGTACTTC
.	TRBV6-1	many	TRBJ1-1	CASSEGEVNTEAFF	TGTGCCAGCAGTGAGGGGGAAGTGAACACTGAAGCTTTCTTT
.	TRBV12-3/TRBV12-4	many	TRBJ1-3	CASSPWTAGNTIYF	TGTGCCAGCAGTCCCTGGACAGCTGGAAACACCATATATTTT